This passage covers 4 T cell receptor beta chains from one sample sequenced in a study of control samples from healthy donors and cancer patients. Assay used: immunoSEQ multiplex PCR; TCRdb lists only in-frame clones, some missing. The sample has 65,000 to 100,000 clones; approximately 89% are singletons. Input material: blood. These receptors all stem from a man aged 45-60 years in good health.

This rearrangement joins TRBV6-4 to TRBJ2-2; D is perhaps TRBD2 (6 bases). V was clipped by 3 bases and J by 5 bases, with 7 bases between them. The CDR3 sequence is 13 residues long. Germline V lookup: CDR1 MRHNA, CDR2 SNTAGT. CDR3 amino acids: CASSEGGTGELFF. The CDR3 DNA sequence: TGTGCCAGCAGTGAGGGGGGAACCGGGGAGCTGTTTTTT.

The V gene is TRBV7-2, the J gene TRBJ1-2; 9 nucleotides align to TRBD1. CDR3 length equals 14 residues. The V gene's germline CDR1 is SGHTA and CDR2 FQGNSA. The ends lost 3 bases at V and 7 bases at J; junction bases unmatched: 6. The CDR3 sequence: CASSLATGGRGYTF. In nucleotides, the CDR3 is TGTGCCAGCAGCTTGGCCACAGGGGGCCGTGGCTACACCTTC.

The chain carries TRBV9 and TRBJ1-1, with 8 bases that match TRBD1. The CDR3 totals 15 residues. Germline V gives CDR1 SGDLS, CDR2 YYNGEE. The V segment lost 2 bases and the J segment 4 bases; nucleotides outside the gene matches: 7. The CDR3 nucleotides are TGTGCCAGCAGCGTTCAGACAGGGGTAGGCACTGAAGCTTTCTTT. It encodes CASSVQTGVGTEAFF.

This clone was observed a single time. The rearrangement joins TRBV30 to TRBJ1-5, with unresolved D. V lost 2 bases to trimming and J lost 3 bases, with 11 bases between them. Germline V lookup: CDR1 GTSNPN, CDR2 SVGIG (reference sequence). The CDR3 spans 14 residues. CDR3 amino acids: CAWSTRQFNQPQHF. CDR3 coding DNA: TGTGCCTGGAGTACCCGGCAGTTCAATCAGCCCCAGCATTTT.